The clone carrying this T cell receptor (beta chain) was observed a handful of times. The use of a sample-barcoded 5' primer and a J-beta primer mix characterized a second PCR of roughly 7 to 11 cycles. TCRdb analysed the 5' RACE reads with MiXCR anew, one entry per CDR3 protein. This repertoire shows roughly 800,000 distinct CDR3 sequences, about 36% found once; its top ten account for 10% to 15%. This sample is part of a study of blood T cells in healthy people across ages. Germline lookup yields CDR1 SGHKS and CDR2 YYEKEE (reference sequence). Trimming removed 4 bases from V and 0 bases from J, with 14 bases in between. This CDR3 contains 16 residues.

This clonotype originated in a man aged 18-30 years in good health. The sequencing sample was made of blood. The chain links TRBV5-5 to TRBJ2-4; D might be TRBD1 (6 bases). CDR3 sequence reads: CASSGGHPQAKNIQYF. The CDR3 DNA reads TGTGCCAGCAGCGGGGGACACCCTCAAGCCAAAAACATTCAGTACTTC.